A single sample gave rise to the 31 T cell receptor beta chains below, sequenced in a study of OX40 agonist ivuxolimab in advanced cancers. Sequencing was performed with immunoSEQ multiplex PCR; in TCRdb, only in-frame clones are kept and a portion is missing. The table has about 25,000 clones, around 79% seen once. The sequencing here drew on CD4+ or CD8+ T cells sorted from blood, taken in a trial of the OX40 agonist ivuxolimab. Every receptor here comes from an adult with an advanced solid tumor such as melanoma, head and neck, liver or kidney cancer.

The gene calls are TRBV28 and TRBJ2-7, with 9 positions matching TRBD2. The CDR3 has 14 amino acids. With 7 bases clipped from V and 11 bases from J, the junction kept 15 bases outside the gene matches. CDR1 and CDR2 from the germline V gene are MDHEN and SYDVKM. The chain's CDR3 is CASTSSGTSQQKYF. CDR3 DNA sequence: TGTGCCAGCACTTCTTCGGGGACTAGCCAACAAAAGTACTTC.

The genes are TRBV11-2 and TRBJ2-1; TRBD2 is a possible D gene (5 bases). Trimming stripped 5 bases from V and 5 bases from J, with 13 bases between. The V gene's germline CDR1 is SGHAT and CDR2 FQNNGV. This CDR3 has 14 amino acids. In nucleotides, the CDR3 is TGTGCCAGCAGCACCCCCCGAGGGAACAATGAGCAGTTCTTC. Translating gives CASSTPRGNNEQFF.

By sample share, this clone is medium-sized. V usage is TRBV9 and J usage is TRBJ1-1; unclear D gene. Germline CDR1 reads SGDLS; CDR2 reads YYNGEE. Trimming removed 8 bases from V and 1 base from J, with 12 bases in between. The CDR3 consists of 13 residues. The CDR3 region is CASTRGANTEAFF. The CDR3, as DNA: TGTGCCAGTACACGGGGAGCGAACACTGAAGCTTTCTTT.

In this sample, this clone turned up many times. This chain uses TRBV6-1 with TRBJ2-7; D uncertain. Germline-derived CDR1 and CDR2 are MNHNS and SASEGT. The germline V and J ends were trimmed by 3 bases and 7 bases, with 10 bases remaining between them. This CDR3 comprises 12 residues. The CDR3 region is CASSDWTSEQYF. CDR3 sequence (DNA): TGTGCCAGCAGTGACTGGACCTCGGAGCAGTACTTC.

Remarks on this clone: This specimen includes other DNA sequences encoding the same CDR3. The J gene is TRBJ2-1, the V gene TRBV30; D is unresolved. There are 12 residues in the CDR3. From germline, CDR1 is GTSNPN and CDR2 SVGIG (reference sequence). Trimming left V 2 bases short and J 1 base short, with 3 bases between. CDR3 region: CAWSLSYNEQFF. The CDR3 nucleotides read TGTGCCTGGAGTCTTTCCTACAATGAGCAGTTCTTC.

This chain connects TRBV14 to TRBJ2-1, with D tentatively TRBD2 (6 bases). Between the trimmed V and J ends, which lost 0 bases and 4 bases, there was a span of 13 bases. Germline lookup yields CDR1 SGHDN and CDR2 FVKESK. This CDR3 region has 16 residues. The CDR3 here is CASSQEGGSGYNEQFF. CDR3 nucleotides: TGTGCCAGCAGCCAAGAAGGAGGGTCGGGGTACAATGAGCAGTTCTTC.

The chain uses TRBV5-1 and TRBJ2-5; D remains unclear. This CDR3 comprises 12 residues. CDR1 and CDR2 from the germline V gene are SGHRS and YFSETQ. The ends were cut back, 0 bases at V and 10 bases at J, with 10 bases in the middle. The CDR3 here is CASSLASGYQYF. The CDR3 bases are TGCGCCAGCAGCTTGGCCTCTGGATACCAGTACTTC.

This clone turned up a few times. The chain combines TRBV28 with TRBJ2-1; 7 nucleotides align to TRBD1. CDR1 is MDHEN, CDR2 SYDVKM, per germline. Trimming took 8 bases from V and 0 from J; bases not matched to a gene: 1. This CDR3 has 13 amino acids. The CDR3 sequence is CASRDSSYNEQFF. Here the CDR3 DNA reads TGTGCCAGCCGGGACAGCTCCTACAATGAGCAGTTCTTC. The full variable domain, completed using reference TRBV28 and TRBJ2-1, is DVKVTQSSRYLVKRTGEKVFLECVQDMDHENMFWYRQDPGLGLRLIYFSYDVKMKEKGDIPEGYSVSREKKERFSLILESASTNQTSMYLCASRDSSYNEQFFGPGTRLTVL.

CDR3 in DNA: TGTGCCAGCAGCTTAGAAGAAGGGACTACATACAATGAGCAGTTCTTC. Translation: CASSLEEGTTYNEQFF. The chain combines TRBV13 with TRBJ2-1, with 7 nucleotides matching TRBD2. This CDR3 comprises 16 residues. The V gene's germline CDR1 is PRHDT and CDR2 FYEKMQ (reference sequence). Trimming at V came to 1 base and at J to 4 bases, leaving 7 bases not matched to a gene.

The chain carries TRBV6-1 and TRBJ1-2; perhaps TRBD1 as D (6 bases). Germline loops: CDR1 MNHNS, CDR2 SASEGT. The CDR3 covers 15 residues. The V and J ends lost 2 bases and 7 bases respectively, with 17 bases between them. The CDR3 sequence: CASSERGGQPIGYTF. In nucleotides, the CDR3 is TGTGCCAGCAGTGAACGTGGGGGACAACCAATTGGCTACACCTTC.

This sequence joins TRBV7-9 and TRBJ2-1; 9 bases line up with TRBD2. The CDR3 contains 15 residues. Germline V CDR1 and CDR2: SEHNR, FQNEAQ (reference sequence). The V segment lost 5 bases and the J segment 1 base; nucleotides outside the gene matches: 3. The CDR3 DNA sequence: TGTGCCAGCAGCAACACTAGCGGGTCCTACAATGAGCAGTTCTTC. As protein: CASSNTSGSYNEQFF.

This clone was observed once. The V call is TRBV30, the J call TRBJ2-7; D is unclear. CDR1 is GTSNPN, CDR2 SVGIG, per germline (reference sequence). V lost 0 bases to trimming and J lost 6 bases, with 12 bases between them. This CDR3 comprises 13 residues. The CDR3 region is CAWSVFSGSEQYF. The CDR3 DNA sequence: TGTGCCTGGAGTGTGTTTTCAGGATCCGAGCAGTACTTC. Complete variable domain (other parts from reference TRBV30 and TRBJ2-7): SQTIHQWPATLVQPVGSPLSLECTVEGTSNPNLYWYRQAAGRGLQLLFYSVGIGQISSEVPQNLSASRPQDRQFILSSKKLLLSDSGFYLCAWSVFSGSEQYFGPGTRLTVT.

The chain recombines TRBV14 with TRBJ2-5; 8 nucleotides agree with TRBD1. Germline CDR1 reads SGHDN; CDR2 reads FVKESK. J gave up 3 bases and V 1 base, and 4 bases lay outside the gene matches. The CDR3 covers 15 residues. The CDR3 DNA follows: TGTGCCAGCAGCCAAGGGACAGGGTTCGAAGAGACCCAGTACTTC. Protein: CASSQGTGFEETQYF.

This clone was picked up a small number of times. The V gene is TRBV7-8, the J gene TRBJ2-2, with 8 bases lining up with TRBD1. Germline CDR1 is SGHVS and CDR2 is FQNEAQ. The V and J ends lost 7 bases and 3 bases, in that order; junction bases with no gene match: 7. CDR3 length: 15 residues. The CDR3 DNA sequence: TGTGCCAGCAACATCCAGACAGGGGACACCGGGGAGCTGTTTTTT. Its translation: CASNIQTGDTGELFF.

A single count supports this clone. V usage is TRBV9 and J usage is TRBJ2-7; 7 nucleotides align to TRBD2. The V gene end was trimmed by 0 bases and the J gene end by 5 bases; junction bases not matched to a gene: 5. The germline gives CDR1 SGDLS, CDR2 YYNGEE. The length of the CDR3 is 14 residues. This CDR3 is CASSVVGGIDEQYF. CDR3 nucleotide sequence: TGTGCCAGCAGCGTAGTGGGAGGGATTGACGAGCAGTACTTC.

The rearrangement links TRBV5-1 to TRBJ2-7, with D possibly matching TRBD1 (6 bases). V lost 3 bases to trimming and J lost 3 bases, with 16 bases between them. Germline CDR1 SGHRS, CDR2 YFSETQ. The CDR3 extends over 15 amino acids. This CDR3 reads CASSYRTELYYEQYF. The CDR3 coding sequence is TGCGCCAGCAGCTATCGGACAGAGCTTTACTACGAGCAGTACTTC.

V gene TRBV10-3 combines with J gene TRBJ2-2; D is unresolved. Germline V lookup: CDR1 ENHRY, CDR2 SYGVKD. The CDR3 contains 14 residues. V shed 6 bases and J shed 0 bases, with 8 bases lying between them. CDR3 DNA sequence: TGTGCCATCAGAGGCATCGCGAACACCGGGGAGCTGTTTTTT. Residues: CAIRGIANTGELFF.

The J gene is TRBJ2-7, the V gene TRBV6-1, with 7 bases matching TRBD1. The length of the CDR3 is 15 residues. V was pared by 3 bases and J by 3 bases, with 8 bases of the junction left unmatched. CDR1 is MNHNS, CDR2 SASEGT, per germline. The CDR3 DNA reads as TGTGCCAGCAGTGAGACAGGGATTTTGGTCTACGAGCAGTACTTC. Its protein product is CASSETGILVYEQYF.

This rearrangement joins TRBV9 to TRBJ2-7; D gene ambiguous. CDR1 and CDR2 from the germline V gene are SGDLS and YYNGEE. This CDR3 comprises 15 residues. The V gene lost 0 bases and the J gene lost 4 bases, with 14 bases spanning the gap. The CDR3 region has the DNA TGTGCCAGCAGCGTAGGCGGCAGCCAAAATTACGAGCAGTACTTC. Translating gives CASSVGGSQNYEQYF.

The V and J genes are TRBV5-4 and TRBJ2-5; D assignment may be TRBD1 or TRBD2 (6 bases each). This CDR3 has 15 residues. Germline loops: CDR1 SGHNT, CDR2 YYREEE (reference sequence). Deletions cut 5 bases from V and 5 bases from J, with 19 bases between. This chain's CDR3 is CASSLALGAGETQYF. The CDR3 nucleotides are TGTGCCAGCAGTCTTGCCCTGGGGGCGGGGGAGACCCAGTACTTC.

This rearrangement joins TRBV6-6 to TRBJ1-1; TRBD1 aligns across 7 bases. Germline loops: CDR1 MNHNY, CDR2 SVGAGI (reference sequence). CDR3 length equals 16 residues. Trimming at V came to 2 bases and at J to 5 bases, leaving 11 bases not matched to a gene. CDR3 loop: CASSYPSIGGRTEAFF. The CDR3, as DNA: TGTGCCAGCAGTTACCCCTCTATAGGGGGCAGGACTGAAGCTTTCTTT.

This clone was observed a handful of times. The chain combines TRBV13 with TRBJ1-2; D unresolved. This CDR3 spans 13 amino acids. V lost 7 bases and J lost 5, with 14 bases in between. The V gene's germline CDR1 is PRHDT and CDR2 FYEKMQ (reference sequence). The CDR3 region has the DNA TGTGCCAGCAACCCCTGGGGAGGGTATGGCTACACCTTC. Translation gives CASNPWGGYGYTF. The full variable domain, completed using reference TRBV13 and TRBJ1-2, is AAGVIQSPRHLIKEKRETATLKCYPIPRHDTVYWYQQGPGQDPQFLISFYEKMQSDKGSIPDRFSAQQFSDYHSELNMSSLELGDSALYFCASNPWGGYGYTFGSGTRLTVV.

The chain recombines TRBV4-1 with TRBJ1-1; D is uncertain. Trimming took 1 base from V and 1 from J, leaving 7 bases between them. The CDR3 consists of 14 residues. Germline CDR1 reads MGHRA; CDR2 reads YSYEKL. The CDR3 region has the DNA TGCGCCAGCAGCCAAGTTCCAGCGAACACTGAAGCTTTCTTT. Amino acid sequence: CASSQVPANTEAFF.

The table lists this clone with a count of one. The chain uses TRBV7-9 and TRBJ2-3; D is ambiguous. Looked up from germline, CDR1 is SEHNR and CDR2 is FQNEAQ (reference sequence). The length of the CDR3 is 15 residues. Trimming removed 5 bases from V and 0 bases from J, with 12 bases in between. CDR3 protein: CASSTDVTSTDTQYF. Written as DNA, the CDR3 is TGTGCCAGCAGCACGGACGTAACTAGCACAGATACGCAGTATTTT.

The chain combines TRBV4-1 with TRBJ2-5; D tentatively reads TRBD1 or TRBD2 (5 bases each). Germline V gene sequence: CDR1 MGHRA, CDR2 YSYEKL. The CDR3 runs to 15 residues. The ends were cut back, 4 bases at V and 1 base at J, with 13 bases in the middle. The CDR3 sequence is CASSPSPGRQETQYF. CDR3 bases: TGCGCCAGCAGCCCATCTCCGGGACGCCAAGAGACCCAGTACTTC.

This chain links TRBV9 with TRBJ1-2, with a possible D match to TRBD1 (6 bases). CDR1 is SGDLS, CDR2 YYNGEE, per germline. V lost 4 bases and J lost 4, with 23 bases in between. The CDR3 loop spans 17 amino acids. The CDR3 sequence is CASSPGLGARVTYGYTF. In DNA, the CDR3 is TGTGCCAGCAGCCCAGGATTGGGGGCGCGGGTCACCTATGGCTACACCTTC.

The chain uses TRBV4-1 and TRBJ1-2, with 8 bases that match TRBD1. The junction had 5 bases not matched to a gene; V was cut back by 6 bases and J by 2 bases. CDR1 is MGHRA and CDR2 is YSYEKL in the germline V gene. The CDR3 runs 14 residues. The CDR3 coding sequence is TGCGCCAGCAGAACCGGACAGGGAAACTATGGCTACACCTTC. Protein product: CASRTGQGNYGYTF.

The chain links TRBV27 to TRBJ2-7; no firm D call. The ends were cut back, 2 bases at V and 3 bases at J, with 11 bases in the middle. Germline V gives CDR1 MNHEY, CDR2 SMNVEV (reference sequence). This CDR3 comprises 14 residues. The CDR3 loop reads CASSLRRMVYEQYF. The CDR3 DNA reads as TGTGCCAGCAGTTTACGGCGAATGGTCTACGAGCAGTACTTC.

The chain combines TRBV27 with TRBJ2-7; maybe TRBD1 (6 bases). V lost 7 bases and J 2 bases, leaving 18 bases between the germline ends. Germline V gene sequence: CDR1 MNHEY, CDR2 SMNVEV (reference sequence). This CDR3 has 15 residues. The CDR3, as DNA: TGTGCCAGCACCTACCACCGGGACAAAGCCTACGAGCAGTACTTC. Its translation: CASTYHRDKAYEQYF.

The rearrangement links TRBV7-6 to TRBJ2-5; unclear D gene. Trimming took 1 base from V and 4 from J, leaving 7 bases between them. There are 13 residues in the CDR3. Germline V gene lookup returns CDR1 SGHVS and CDR2 FNYEAQ. The CDR3, as DNA: TGTGCCAGCAGCTTAGGGCATGCAGAGACCCAGTACTTC. Translation gives CASSLGHAETQYF.

The rearrangement links TRBV5-4 to TRBJ2-2; 9 bases agree with TRBD2. The CDR3 consists of 15 residues. V dropped 4 bases and J dropped 4; count of bases not matched to a gene: 5. Germline CDR1 and CDR2: SGHNT and YYREEE (reference sequence). CDR3 in amino acids: CASSGGLAPTGELFF. For the CDR3, the DNA is TGTGCCAGCAGCGGAGGACTAGCGCCCACCGGGGAGCTGTTTTTT.